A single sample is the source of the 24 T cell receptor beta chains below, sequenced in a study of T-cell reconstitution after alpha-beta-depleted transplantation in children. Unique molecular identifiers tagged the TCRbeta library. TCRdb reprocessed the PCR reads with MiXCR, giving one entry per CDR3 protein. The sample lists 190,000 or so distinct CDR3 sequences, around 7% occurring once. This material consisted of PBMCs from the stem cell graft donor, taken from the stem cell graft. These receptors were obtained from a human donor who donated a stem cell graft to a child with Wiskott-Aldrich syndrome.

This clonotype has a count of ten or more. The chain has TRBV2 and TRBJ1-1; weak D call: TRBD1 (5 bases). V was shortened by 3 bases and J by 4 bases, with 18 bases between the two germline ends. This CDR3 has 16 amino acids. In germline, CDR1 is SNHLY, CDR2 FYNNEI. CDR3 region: CASSDWGTTGRTEAFF. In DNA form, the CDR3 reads TGTGCCAGCAGTGATTGGGGAACAACAGGTCGCACTGAAGCTTTCTTT. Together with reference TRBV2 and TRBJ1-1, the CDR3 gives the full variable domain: EPEVTQTPSHQVTQMGQEVILRCVPISNHLYFYWYRQILGQKVEFLVSFYNNEISEKSEIFDDQFSVERPDGSNFTLKIRSTKLEDSAMYFCASSDWGTTGRTEAFFGQGTRLTVV.

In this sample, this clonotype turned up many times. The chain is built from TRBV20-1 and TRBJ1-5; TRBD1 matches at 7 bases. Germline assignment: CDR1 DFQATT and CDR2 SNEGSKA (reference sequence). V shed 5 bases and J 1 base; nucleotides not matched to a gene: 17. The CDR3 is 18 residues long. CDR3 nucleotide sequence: TGCAGTGCTCCGAAGTGGGGACAGACCCTTCGCAGCAATCAGCCCCAGCATTTT. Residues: CSAPKWGQTLRSNQPQHF.

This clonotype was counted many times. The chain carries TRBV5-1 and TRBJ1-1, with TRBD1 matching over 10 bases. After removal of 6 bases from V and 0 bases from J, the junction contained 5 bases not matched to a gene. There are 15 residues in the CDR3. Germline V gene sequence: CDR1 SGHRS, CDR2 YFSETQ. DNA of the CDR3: TGCGCCAGCACGCGACAGGGGGCGGTGAACACTGAAGCTTTCTTT. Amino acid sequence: CASTRQGAVNTEAFF.

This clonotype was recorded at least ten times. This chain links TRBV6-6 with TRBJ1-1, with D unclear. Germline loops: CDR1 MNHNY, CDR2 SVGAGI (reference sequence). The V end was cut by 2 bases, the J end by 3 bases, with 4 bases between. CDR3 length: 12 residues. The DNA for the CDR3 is TGTGCCAGCAGTTACCCGGACACTGAAGCTTTCTTT. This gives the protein CASSYPDTEAFF.

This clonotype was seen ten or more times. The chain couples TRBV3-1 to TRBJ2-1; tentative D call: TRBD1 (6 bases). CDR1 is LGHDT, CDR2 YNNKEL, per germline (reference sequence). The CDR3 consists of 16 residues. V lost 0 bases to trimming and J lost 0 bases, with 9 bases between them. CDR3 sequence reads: CASSQDQGSSYNEQFF. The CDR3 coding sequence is TGTGCCAGCAGCCAAGATCAGGGGAGCTCCTACAATGAGCAGTTCTTC.

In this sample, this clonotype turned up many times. As DNA, the CDR3 is TGTGCCAGCAGTTTGCCCCCACAGGCGCAGTATTTT. Its protein is CASSLPPQAQYF. V usage is TRBV12-3 or TRBV12-4 and J usage is TRBJ2-3; TRBD1 is a possible D gene (5 bases). V was shortened by 3 bases and J by 10 bases, with 11 bases between the two germline ends. The CDR3 is 12 amino acids.

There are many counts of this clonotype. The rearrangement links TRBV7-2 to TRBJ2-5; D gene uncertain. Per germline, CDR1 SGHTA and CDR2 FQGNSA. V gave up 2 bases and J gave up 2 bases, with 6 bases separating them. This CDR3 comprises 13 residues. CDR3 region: CASSLSQQETQYF. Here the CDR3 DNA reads TGTGCCAGCAGCTTAAGTCAGCAAGAGACCCAGTACTTC.

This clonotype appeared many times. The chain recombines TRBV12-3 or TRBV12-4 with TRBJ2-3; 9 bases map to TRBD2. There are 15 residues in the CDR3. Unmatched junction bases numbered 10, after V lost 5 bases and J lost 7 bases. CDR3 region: CASSPPGSGSYTQYF. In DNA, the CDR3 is TGTGCCAGCAGTCCGCCGGGTAGCGGGAGTTATACGCAGTATTTT.

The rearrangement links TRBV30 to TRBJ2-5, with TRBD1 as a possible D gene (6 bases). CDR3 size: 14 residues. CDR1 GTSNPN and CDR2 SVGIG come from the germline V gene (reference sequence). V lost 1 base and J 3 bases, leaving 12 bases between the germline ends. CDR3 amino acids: CAWSGRGSKETQYF. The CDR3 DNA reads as TGTGCCTGGAGTGGCAGGGGAAGTAAAGAGACCCAGTACTTC.

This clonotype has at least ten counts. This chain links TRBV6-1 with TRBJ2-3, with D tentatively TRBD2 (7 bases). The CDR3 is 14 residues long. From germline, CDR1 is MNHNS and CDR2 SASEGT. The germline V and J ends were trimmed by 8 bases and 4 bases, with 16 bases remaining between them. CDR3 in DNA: TGTGCCAGCGGGCCCGGGGGGCTGGCAGATACGCAGTATTTT. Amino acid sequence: CASGPGGLADTQYF.

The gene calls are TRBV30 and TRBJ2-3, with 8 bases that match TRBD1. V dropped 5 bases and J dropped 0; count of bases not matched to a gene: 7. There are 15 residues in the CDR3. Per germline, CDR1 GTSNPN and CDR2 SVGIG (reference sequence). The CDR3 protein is CAWGTGLGSTDTQYF. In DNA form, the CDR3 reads TGTGCCTGGGGGACAGGTCTTGGTAGCACAGATACGCAGTATTTT.

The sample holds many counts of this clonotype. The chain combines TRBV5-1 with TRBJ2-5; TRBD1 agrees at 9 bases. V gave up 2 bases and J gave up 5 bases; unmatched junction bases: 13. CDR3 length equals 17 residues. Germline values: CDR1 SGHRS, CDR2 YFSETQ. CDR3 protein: CASSLQPAGQGGETQYF. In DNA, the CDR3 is TGCGCCAGCAGCTTACAACCGGCGGGACAGGGAGGTGAGACCCAGTACTTC.

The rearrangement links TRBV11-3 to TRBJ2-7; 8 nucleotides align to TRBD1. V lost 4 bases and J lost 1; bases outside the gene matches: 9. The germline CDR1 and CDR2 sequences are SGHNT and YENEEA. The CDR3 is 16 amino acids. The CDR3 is CASSSPGQEYSYEQYF. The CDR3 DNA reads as TGTGCCAGCAGCTCTCCGGGACAGGAATATTCCTACGAGCAGTACTTC.

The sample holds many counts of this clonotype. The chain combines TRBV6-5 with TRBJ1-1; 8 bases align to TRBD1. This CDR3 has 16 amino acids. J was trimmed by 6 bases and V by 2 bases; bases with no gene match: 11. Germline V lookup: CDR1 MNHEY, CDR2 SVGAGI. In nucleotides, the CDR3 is TGTGCCAGCAGTTACCCAAGGTTCGGACAGGGTTCTGAAGCTTTCTTT. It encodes CASSYPRFGQGSEAFF.

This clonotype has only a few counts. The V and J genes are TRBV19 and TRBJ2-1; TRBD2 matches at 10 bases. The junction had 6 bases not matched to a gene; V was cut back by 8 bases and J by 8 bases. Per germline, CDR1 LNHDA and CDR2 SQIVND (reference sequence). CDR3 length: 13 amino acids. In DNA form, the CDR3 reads TGTGCCAGTGGACTAGCGGAGCTGGATGAGCAGTTCTTC. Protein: CASGLAELDEQFF.

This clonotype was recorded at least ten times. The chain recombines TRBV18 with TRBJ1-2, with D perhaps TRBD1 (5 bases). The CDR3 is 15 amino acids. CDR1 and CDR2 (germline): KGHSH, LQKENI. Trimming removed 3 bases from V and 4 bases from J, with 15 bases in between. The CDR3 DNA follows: TGTGCCAGCTCACCTCGCAGGGAAGATGTCTATGGCTACACCTTC. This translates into CASSPRREDVYGYTF.

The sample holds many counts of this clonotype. The CDR3 DNA reads TGTGCCAGCAGTAATGTGAGGGGCGTATCTGGGGCCAACGTCCTGACTTTC. Protein sequence: CASSNVRGVSGANVLTF. This chain joins TRBV6-5 and TRBJ2-6; the D gene could be TRBD1 or TRBD2 (5 bases each). The CDR3 sequence is 17 residues long. Trimming removed 5 bases at V and 1 base at J, with 15 bases between. Germline V gene data show CDR1 as MNHEY and CDR2 as SVGAGI.

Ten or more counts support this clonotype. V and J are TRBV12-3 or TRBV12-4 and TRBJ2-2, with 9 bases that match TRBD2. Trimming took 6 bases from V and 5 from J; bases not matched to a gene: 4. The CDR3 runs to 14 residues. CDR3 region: CASRREGHTGELFF. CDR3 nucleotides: TGTGCCAGCAGGCGGGAGGGCCATACCGGGGAGCTGTTTTTT.

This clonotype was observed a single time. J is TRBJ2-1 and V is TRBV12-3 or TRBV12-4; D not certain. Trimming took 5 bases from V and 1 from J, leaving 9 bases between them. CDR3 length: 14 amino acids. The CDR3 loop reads CASSPVASYNEQFF. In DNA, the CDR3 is TGTGCCAGCAGTCCGGTAGCTTCCTACAATGAGCAGTTCTTC.

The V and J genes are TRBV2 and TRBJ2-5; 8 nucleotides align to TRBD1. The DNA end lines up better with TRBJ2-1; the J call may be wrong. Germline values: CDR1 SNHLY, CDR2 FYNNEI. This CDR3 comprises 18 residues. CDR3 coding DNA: TGTGCCAGCAGTGATCTAGTGGTTGGACAGGGAGGCGTGGAGACCCAGTTCTTC. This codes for CASSDLVVGQGGVETQFF.

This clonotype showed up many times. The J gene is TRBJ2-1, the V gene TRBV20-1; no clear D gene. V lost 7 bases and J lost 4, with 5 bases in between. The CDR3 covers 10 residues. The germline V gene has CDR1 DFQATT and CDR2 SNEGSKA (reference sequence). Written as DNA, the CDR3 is TGCAGTGGTTATTACAATGAGCAGTTCTTC. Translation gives CSGYYNEQFF.

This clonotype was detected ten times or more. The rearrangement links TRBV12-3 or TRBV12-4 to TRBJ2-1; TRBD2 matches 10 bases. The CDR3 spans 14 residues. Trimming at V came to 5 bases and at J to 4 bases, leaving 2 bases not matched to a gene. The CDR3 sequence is CASSGTSEYNEQFF. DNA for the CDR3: TGTGCCAGCAGTGGGACTAGCGAATACAATGAGCAGTTCTTC.

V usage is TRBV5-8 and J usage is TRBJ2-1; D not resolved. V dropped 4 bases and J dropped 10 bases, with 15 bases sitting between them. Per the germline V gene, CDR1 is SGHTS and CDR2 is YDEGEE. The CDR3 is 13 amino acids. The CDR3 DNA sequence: TGTGCCAGCAGCCTTGGGCTCCTCTGCGAGCAGTTCTTC. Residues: CASSLGLLCEQFF.

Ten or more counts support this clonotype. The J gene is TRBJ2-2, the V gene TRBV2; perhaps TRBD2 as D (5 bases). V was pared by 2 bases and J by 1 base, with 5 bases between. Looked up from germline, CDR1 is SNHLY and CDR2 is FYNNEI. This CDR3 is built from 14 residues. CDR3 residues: CASSERGNTGELFF. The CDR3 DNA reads TGTGCCAGCAGTGAACGGGGGAACACCGGGGAGCTGTTTTTT. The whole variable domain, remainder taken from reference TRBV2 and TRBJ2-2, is EPEVTQTPSHQVTQMGQEVILRCVPISNHLYFYWYRQILGQKVEFLVSFYNNEISEKSEIFDDQFSVERPDGSNFTLKIRSTKLEDSAMYFCASSERGNTGELFFGEGSRLTVL.